The 21 T cell receptor beta chains below all came from one sample that was sequenced in a study of T cell responses to AZD1222 COVID-19 vaccine. TCRdb keeps only in-frame clones here, not all; method: immunoSEQ multiplex PCR. This sample has around 120,000 clones, with 88% found just once. Sequenced here: peripheral blood, sampled on day 0 of AZD1222 vaccination. Every receptor here comes from an adult in good health.

CDR3 in DNA: TGTGCCAGCAGCGCCTCAGGATTTGTGGCCGGGGAGCTGTTTTTT. This encodes CASSASGFVAGELFF. V and J are TRBV9 and TRBJ2-2; D is unresolved. The CDR3 totals 15 residues. Germline loops: CDR1 SGDLS, CDR2 YYNGEE. Trimming cost V 3 bases and J 6 bases, with 15 bases left between them.

V gene TRBV6-1 combines with J gene TRBJ1-5; D is undetermined. The CDR3 has 16 amino acids. Trimming shortened V by 2 bases and J by 0 bases, and 11 bases separated the two germline ends. Germline-derived CDR1 and CDR2 are MNHNS and SASEGT. The CDR3 region is CASSERALNSNQPQHF. DNA of the CDR3: TGTGCCAGCAGTGAAAGGGCACTGAATAGCAATCAGCCCCAGCATTTT.

The sample holds one count of this clone. This chain's CDR3 is CASSYSPGLPQETQYF. The CDR3 DNA reads TGTGCCAGCAGTTACTCGCCGGGGCTTCCACAAGAGACCCAGTACTTC. The chain is built from TRBV6-2 or TRBV6-3 and TRBJ2-5; the D gene could be TRBD1 or TRBD2 (5 bases each). Trimming took 0 bases from V and 2 from J, leaving 13 bases between them. The V gene's germline CDR1 is MNHEY and CDR2 SVGEGT. The CDR3 has 16 amino acids.

The rearrangement joins TRBV5-5 to TRBJ1-2; 9 nucleotides match TRBD1. Trimming took 2 bases from V and 6 from J; bases not matched to a gene: 5. The CDR3 length is 14 residues. Per the germline V gene, CDR1 is SGHKS and CDR2 is YYEKEE (reference sequence). CDR3 region: CASSLPGTGNGYTF. In DNA, the CDR3 is TGTGCCAGCAGCTTACCCGGGACAGGGAATGGCTACACCTTC.

The rearrangement uses TRBV9 and TRBJ2-3; 9 nucleotides match TRBD1. Unmatched junction bases numbered 12, after V lost 0 bases and J lost 1 base. CDR3 size: 19 residues. The germline V gene has CDR1 SGDLS and CDR2 YYNGEE. The CDR3 DNA sequence: TGTGCCAGCAGCGTAGTTCGAAGGGACAGGGATGTGGGCACAGATACGCAGTATTTT. Translating gives CASSVVRRDRDVGTDTQYF.

CDR3 nucleotides: TGTGCCAGCAGCAAACTTAGTAGAAGAAGCACAGATACGCAGTATTTT. This translates into CASSKLSRRSTDTQYF. The rearrangement joins TRBV21-1 to TRBJ2-3; the D call in the table, TRBD2, was not verified against the DNA. TRBV21-1 is reported as a pseudogene. The CDR3 is 16 residues long.

CDR3 sequence (DNA): TGTGCTAGTGGTCGTACATCAATCCCCGGGGAGCTGTTTTTT. Translated, it gives CASGRTSIPGELFF. J is TRBJ2-2 and V is TRBV12-5, with D uncertain. The CDR3 runs 14 residues. Germline V gene data show CDR1 as LGHNT and CDR2 as FRNRAP. V lost 5 bases to trimming and J lost 6 bases, with 13 bases between them.

The gene calls are TRBV24-1 and TRBJ2-3; D might be TRBD1 or TRBD2, each matching 5 bases. V lost 7 bases and J 3 bases, leaving 19 bases between the germline ends. The CDR3 contains 16 residues. Looked up from germline, CDR1 is KGHDR and CDR2 is SFDVKD. The CDR3 loop is CATSRRGGGSTDTQYF. The CDR3 bases are TGTGCCACCAGCCGGCGCGGTGGGGGATCAACAGATACGCAGTATTTT.

The chain employs TRBV28 and TRBJ2-7; 9 bases align to TRBD1. This CDR3 is 17 amino acids long. Germline values: CDR1 MDHEN, CDR2 SYDVKM. The V and J ends lost 4 bases and 3 bases, in that order; junction bases with no gene match: 13. The CDR3 sequence is CASSSTGTGQQRYEQYF. Written as DNA, the CDR3 is TGTGCCAGCAGTTCCACCGGGACAGGGCAACAACGCTACGAGCAGTACTTC.

The count of this clone is one. The chain employs TRBV11-2 and TRBJ1-1, with D uncertain. Trimming removed 1 base at V and 8 bases at J, with 8 bases between. Germline V CDR1 and CDR2: SGHAT, FQNNGV. This CDR3 region has 12 residues. This CDR3 is CASSLAGREAFF. The CDR3 DNA sequence: TGTGCCAGCAGCTTAGCCGGCAGGGAAGCTTTCTTT.

This chain links TRBV6-2 or TRBV6-3 with TRBJ2-5, with 8 bases matching TRBD1. The CDR3 is 15 residues long. Germline V gene lookup returns CDR1 MNHEY and CDR2 SVGEGT. Trimming cost V 4 bases and J 9 bases; bases outside gene matches: 13. CDR3 loop: CASSWGTGNSMSQYF. The DNA for the CDR3 is TGTGCCAGCAGTTGGGGGACAGGCAACAGTATGTCCCAGTACTTC.

The rearrangement joins TRBV19 to TRBJ1-5; D unresolved. The V gene lost 3 bases and the J gene lost 0 bases, with 9 bases spanning the gap. The CDR3 is made up of 15 amino acids. Germline V gives CDR1 LNHDA, CDR2 SQIVND (reference sequence). The chain's CDR3 is CASSMLENSNQPQHF. The CDR3 DNA sequence: TGTGCCAGTAGTATGTTGGAAAATAGCAATCAGCCCCAGCATTTT.

This chain uses TRBV19 with TRBJ1-3; D not certain. V shed 6 bases and J shed 0 bases, with 12 bases lying between them. This CDR3 comprises 15 residues. CDR1 and CDR2 (germline): LNHDA, SQIVND (reference sequence). The CDR3 loop is CASRSPWGSGNTIYF. The CDR3, as DNA: TGTGCCAGTAGATCCCCTTGGGGCTCTGGAAACACCATATATTTT.

The V and J genes are TRBV6-6 and TRBJ1-1; D ambiguous. The CDR3 contains 14 residues. Germline CDR1 reads MNHNY; CDR2 reads SVGAGI (reference sequence). Trimming pared 4 bases from V and 1 base from J, leaving 10 bases between. The CDR3 coding sequence is TGTGCCAGCAGTTTGGAGAGTGCGAACACTGAAGCTTTCTTT. Its translation is CASSLESANTEAFF.

This chain joins TRBV2 and TRBJ2-2; D ambiguous. The CDR3 totals 13 residues. Trimming stripped 4 bases from V and 7 bases from J, with 10 bases between. Germline-derived CDR1 and CDR2 are SNHLY and FYNNEI. Here the CDR3 DNA reads TGTGCCAGCAGTGTGGACGTGTACGGGGAGCTGTTTTTT. Translated, it gives CASSVDVYGELFF.

The CDR3 DNA is TGCGCCAGCAGCTTGGCCCGACAGGGGGGTTATTTGAGAACTGAAGCTTTCTTT. Protein product: CASSLARQGGYLRTEAFF. This chain joins TRBV5-1 and TRBJ1-1; 9 bases match TRBD1. The CDR3 is 18 residues long. The germline gives CDR1 SGHRS, CDR2 YFSETQ. V was pared by 0 bases and J by 5 bases, with 14 bases of the junction left unmatched.

This clone was detected once. The CDR3 DNA sequence: TGTGCCAGCAGCCAACTGACAGGATCAAACACTGAAGCTTTCTTT. Protein sequence: CASSQLTGSNTEAFF. This chain links TRBV11-2 with TRBJ1-1, with a weak D call TRBD1 (6 bases). Trimming shortened V by 5 bases and J by 2 bases, and 15 bases separated the two germline ends. The V gene's germline CDR1 is SGHAT and CDR2 FQNNGV. This CDR3 contains 15 residues. Full variable domain (outside the CDR3, taken from reference TRBV11-2 and TRBJ1-1): EAGVAQSPRYKIIEKRQSVAFWCNPISGHATLYWYQQILGQGPKLLIQFQNNGVVDDSQLPKDRFSAERLKGVDSTLKIQPAKLEDSAVYLCASSQLTGSNTEAFFGQGTRLTVV.

The V call is TRBV6-4, the J call TRBJ2-3, with 13 bases identical to TRBD2. The J segment lost 4 bases and the V segment lost 2 bases, leaving 0 bases of the junction unmatched. Germline values: CDR1 MRHNA, CDR2 SNTAGT. The CDR3 totals 15 residues. The CDR3 sequence: CASSDTSGGADTQYF. CDR3 DNA: TGTGCCAGCAGTGACACTAGCGGGGGGGCAGATACGCAGTATTTT.

J is TRBJ2-1 and V is TRBV18, with 7 nucleotides matching TRBD1. V gave up 5 bases and J gave up 4 bases; unmatched junction bases: 5. The length of the CDR3 is 14 residues. CDR1 is KGHSH, CDR2 LQKENI, per germline. CDR3 region: CASSEQGRYNEQFF. CDR3 coding DNA: TGTGCCAGCTCAGAACAGGGGCGATACAATGAGCAGTTCTTC.

The rearrangement joins TRBV6-5 to TRBJ1-6, with TRBD1 as a possible D gene (5 bases). Germline values: CDR1 MNHEY, CDR2 SVGAGI. This CDR3 has 15 residues. Deletions cut 8 bases from V and 8 bases from J, with 19 bases between. For the CDR3, the DNA is TGTGCCAGCTCCCCACAGGAAGGGTTCCATTCACCCCTCCACTTT. This codes for CASSPQEGFHSPLHF.

Only one count was recorded for this clone. The J gene is TRBJ2-2, the V gene TRBV3-1 (or the pseudogene TRBV3-2); either TRBD1 or TRBD2 may fit D (6 bases each). The CDR3 is 16 residues long. CDR1 and CDR2 (germline): LGHDT, YNNKEL (reference sequence). Trimming took 1 base from V and 4 from J, leaving 13 bases between them. The CDR3 DNA follows: TGTGCCAGCAGCCAAGTGGGGGGCGTTCGCACCGGGGAGCTGTTTTTT. Protein product: CASSQVGGVRTGELFF.